The 9 T cell receptor beta chains below come from one sample, sequenced in a study of T-cell memory formation after mild COVID-19. TCRdb independently ran MiXCR on the 5' RACE reads; one entry per CDR3 protein. Here the sample spans 380,000 or so distinct CDR3 sequences, roughly an eighth being singletons. The sequencing sample was made of PBMCs or a T cell subset sorted from them (not recorded which). The source of these receptors is a man aged 18 to 29 who had mild COVID-19 (a few samples of this study predate the infection). Cell type and time point are not known.

J is TRBJ2-2 and V is TRBV5-1; 8 nucleotides line up with TRBD1. Germline CDR1 and CDR2: SGHRS and YFSETQ. This CDR3 spans 15 amino acids. Trimming removed 4 bases from V and 0 bases from J; junction bases left unmatched: 2. CDR3 protein: CASSQGATNTGELFF. As DNA, the CDR3 is TGCGCCAGCAGCCAGGGGGCAACGAACACCGGGGAGCTGTTTTTT.

This clonotype was observed a few times. This chain connects TRBV20-1 to TRBJ1-1; D not certain. Trimming removed 3 bases at V and 0 bases at J, with 14 bases between. CDR3 size: 15 residues. Germline CDR1 DFQATT, CDR2 SNEGSKA (reference sequence). The CDR3 bases are TGCAGTGCTAGTGGATCTAACGCCATGAACACTGAAGCTTTCTTT. This encodes CSASGSNAMNTEAFF.

This sequence joins TRBV7-3 and TRBJ2-2; tentatively, D is TRBD2 (7 bases). The CDR3 runs 14 residues. Germline V lookup: CDR1 SGHTA, CDR2 FQGTGA. Trimming took 4 bases from V and 6 from J, leaving 12 bases between them. In DNA, the CDR3 is TGTGCCAGCAGCTCCATAGGGGGGGCCGGGGAGCTGTTTTTT. Protein: CASSSIGGAGELFF.

The chain combines TRBV4-1 with TRBJ1-1, with 8 bases matching TRBD1. The CDR3 extends over 14 amino acids. CDR1 is MGHRA, CDR2 YSYEKL, per germline. J lost 1 base, V lost 8 bases, and 6 bases had no gene match. CDR3 amino acids: CASQTGATNTEAFF. CDR3 DNA sequence: TGCGCCAGCCAGACAGGGGCCACGAACACTGAAGCTTTCTTT.

There are a few counts of this clonotype. The chain couples TRBV11-2 to TRBJ2-1; possible D gene TRBD2, 6 bases. The CDR3 is 14 amino acids. V was clipped by 3 bases and J by 9 bases, with 15 bases between them. Germline V gives CDR1 SGHAT, CDR2 FQNNGV. The CDR3 nucleotides read TGTGCCAGCAGCTTTCCCAGCCCCGGGGGTGAGCAGTTCTTC. Amino acids: CASSFPSPGGEQFF. Full variable domain (missing parts from reference TRBV11-2 and TRBJ2-1): EAGVAQSPRYKIIEKRQSVAFWCNPISGHATLYWYQQILGQGPKLLIQFQNNGVVDDSQLPKDRFSAERLKGVDSTLKIQPAKLEDSAVYLCASSFPSPGGEQFFGPGTRLTVL.

In nucleotides, the CDR3 is TGCGCCAGCAGTGTAGCCGTGAACACCGGGGAGCTGTTTTTT. This codes for CASSVAVNTGELFF. The rearrangement links TRBV10-1 to TRBJ2-2; D is undetermined. CDR1 and CDR2 (germline): WNHNN, SYGVQD (reference sequence). CDR3 length: 14 amino acids. The ends were cut back, 4 bases at V and 1 base at J, with 7 bases in the middle.

The chain employs TRBV6-6 and TRBJ1-5; 8 nucleotides agree with TRBD1. This CDR3 is 16 amino acids long. The germline V gene encodes CDR1 MNHNY and CDR2 SVGAGI (reference sequence). The trim removed 1 base at V and 4 bases at J, leaving 6 bases unmatched. The CDR3 region has the DNA TGTGCCAGCAGTTACTGGACAGGGCGTGAGAATCAGCCCCAGCATTTT. Protein product: CASSYWTGRENQPQHF.

This clonotype occurred a few times. The V call is TRBV19, the J call TRBJ1-2; unclear D gene. The CDR3 is 14 residues long. The V end lost 3 bases, the J end lost 0 bases, and 8 bases lay between the germline ends. Germline lookup yields CDR1 LNHDA and CDR2 SQIVND (reference sequence). The CDR3 sequence: CASSMRGSNYGYTF. In nucleotides, the CDR3 is TGTGCCAGTAGTATGAGAGGGTCTAACTATGGCTACACCTTC.

In this sample, this clonotype turned up a few times. The chain is built from TRBV27 and TRBJ1-1; weak D call: TRBD1 (6 bases). Looked up from germline, CDR1 is MNHEY and CDR2 is SMNVEV (reference sequence). The germline V and J ends were trimmed by 5 bases and 5 bases, with 15 bases remaining between them. The CDR3 has 14 amino acids. The CDR3 loop reads CASSLQGRLTEAFF. CDR3 sequence (DNA): TGTGCCAGCAGTCTACAGGGACGGTTGACTGAAGCTTTCTTT.